This TCR beta chain derives from a study of OX40 agonist ivuxolimab in advanced cancers. About the study: Patients were treated with intravenous ivuxolimab, dosed at 0.01 to 10 mg/kg and infused every 2 weeks. Partial responses were seen in three patients, one with hepatocellular carcinoma and two with cutaneous melanoma. Study-wide results and caveats: Dose levels from 0.1 to 3.0 mg/kg saw CD4+ and CD8+ blood T cells expand clonally by week 6. Some nonresponders additionally presented with little normalized T-cell clonal expansion.

To note about this clone: Its antigen is as yet unknown.

The CDR3 sequence is 18 residues long. The assay was immunoSEQ multiplex PCR, and TCRdb's table has in-frame clones only and misses some. This sample carries roughly 21,000 clones, more than 75% of them seen once, and the ten largest clones take around 10%. This chain links TRBV21-1 with TRBJ2-5; the table's D call, TRBD2, has no DNA check behind it. TRBV21-1 corresponds to a pseudogene. This TCR was sampled from an adult with an advanced solid tumor such as melanoma, head and neck, liver or kidney cancer. This material consisted of CD4+ or CD8+ T cells sorted from blood, taken in a trial of the OX40 agonist ivuxolimab. CDR3 in amino acids: CASSKVGGQPGSQETQYF. The CDR3 coding sequence is TGTGCCAGCAGCAAAGTCGGGGGGCAGCCGGGTTCCCAAGAGACCCAGTACTTC.